The rows below give T cell receptor beta chains drawn from one sample of a study of blood T cell repertoires in COVID-19. Produced via immunoSEQ multiplex PCR; TCRdb's table is partial and in-frame only. The data hold around 340,000 clones, with just over 85% observed a single time. The sample comprised PBMCs or T cells enriched from blood (not recorded which). These receptors were collected from a woman aged 40 to 55 with acute COVID-19. Both conserved end residues are part of each CDR3. Each record gives: J gene, V gene, D gene, clone size, CDR3 DNA, CDR3 protein. A D gene is named only where the DNA matches it firmly. A clone size is listed for some rows: how often the clone was seen (once, few, many), or a class if it is expanded.

TRBJ2-1,TRBV7-7,TRBD2,NA,TGTGCCAGCAGTCCGATAGCGGGGGCGTACAATGAGCAGTTCTTC,CASSPIAGAYNEQFF
TRBJ2-3,TRBV18,NA,NA,TGTGCCAGCTCACCTGACAGGACAGATACGCAGTATTTT,CASSPDRTDTQYF
TRBJ2-7,TRBV6-6,TRBD2,NA,TGTGCCAGCAGGCGAGGACTAGCGGGAGACGAGCAGTACTTC,CASRRGLAGDEQYF
TRBJ2-3,TRBV5-5,TRBD1,NA,TGTGCCAGCAGCCCTGGGACAGTAGCTAGCACAGATACGCAGTATTTT,CASSPGTVASTDTQYF
TRBJ2-7,TRBV7-2,NA,NA,TGTGCCAGCAGCCCCACCGGGCAGGGTGGTTGGGAGCAGTACTTC,CASSPTGQGGWEQYF
TRBJ2-7,TRBV9,NA,NA,TGTGCCAGCAGCTTAGGTCGGGGAGCAGGGGCAATCTCCTACGAGCAGTACTTC,CASSLGRGAGAISYEQYF
TRBJ2-1,TRBV10-3,TRBD2,once,TGTGCCATCAGTGACCTCAGCGGGAGAGGCAATGAGCAGTTCTTC,CAISDLSGRGNEQFF
TRBJ1-2,TRBV19,TRBD1,NA,TGTGCCAGTACCCCTACAGGGGCCGACCCCTATGGCTACACCTTC,CASTPTGADPYGYTF
TRBJ1-1,TRBV5-1,TRBD1,few,TGCGCCAGCAGCTCTACAGGGGCTGGGACTGAAGCTTTCTTT,CASSSTGAGTEAFF
TRBJ2-1,TRBV12-5,TRBD2,NA,TGTGCTAGTGGTTTGGTACGAGAACGGGAGGGCAACAATGAGCAGTTCTTC,CASGLVREREGNNEQFF
TRBJ1-1,TRBV7-6,TRBD1,NA,TGTGCCAGCAGCTTAGCCGTAACAGGGGGGAACACTGAAGCTTTCTTT,CASSLAVTGGNTEAFF
TRBJ2-7,TRBV6-2/TRBV6-3,TRBD2,NA,TGTGCCAGCAGTTACTCTTTTGGTATTAGCGGGAGCGACGACGAGCAGTACTTC,CASSYSFGISGSDDEQYF
TRBJ2-3,TRBV18,TRBD1,NA,TGTGCCAGCTCACCAACTTTAGGCGGGACAGGGGGAGATACGCAGTATTTT,CASSPTLGGTGGDTQYF
TRBJ1-4,TRBV18,NA,few,TGTGCCAGCTCACCAAAGGCTTCAGGGAATCTACAGAGAAGTTATGAAAAACTGTTTTTT,CASSPKASGNLQRSYEKLFF
TRBJ1-2,TRBV4-1,TRBD1,NA,TGCGCCAGCAGCCAACCGGGACAGCACTATGGCTACACCTTC,CASSQPGQHYGYTF
TRBJ1-6,TRBV5-4,TRBD1,NA,TGTGCCAGCAGCTCAGGGACAGGGATGAGGGATTCACCCCTCCACTTT,CASSSGTGMRDSPLHF
TRBJ2-1,TRBV19,NA,NA,TGTGCCAGTAGAGATGAGGGGGTCAATGAGCAGTTCTTC,CASRDEGVNEQFF
TRBJ2-7,TRBV6-1,NA,NA,NA,CASSEFSVVGQGNF
TRBJ2-7,TRBV5-8,TRBD1,NA,TGTGCCAGCAGTTGGGACAGGGTGGCCTACGAGCAGTACTTC,CASSWDRVAYEQYF
TRBJ2-7,TRBV12-5,NA,NA,TGTGCTAGTGGTTTGCCCCACCGGGGCTCCTACGAGCAGTACTTC,CASGLPHRGSYEQYF
TRBJ2-1,TRBV29-1,TRBD1,NA,TGCAGCGTTGAATTCGTCTTAGGGGGCAGGGACAATGAGCAGTTCTTC,CSVEFVLGGRDNEQFF
TRBJ2-3,TRBV12-3/TRBV12-4,NA,few,TGTGCCAGCAGCCTGGACACTCATACGCAGTATTTT,CASSLDTHTQYF
TRBJ2-7,TRBV7-8,NA,NA,TGTGCCAGCAGCCCACGGACAGACCTATCCTCCTACGAGCAGTACTTC,CASSPRTDLSSYEQYF
TRBJ1-2,TRBV2,NA,once,TGTGCCAGCAGGCCCGGGAGATATAACTATGGCTACACCTTC,CASRPGRYNYGYTF
TRBJ2-7,TRBV28,TRBD1,NA,TGTGCCAGCAGTTTTAAGGGGAAGGGGGCCTCCTACGAGCAGTACTTC,CASSFKGKGASYEQYF
TRBJ1-3,TRBV28,TRBD1,NA,TGTGCCAGCAGTTACGACAGGGAGGACCAAAACACCATATATTTT,CASSYDREDQNTIYF
TRBJ2-7,TRBV28,TRBD2,NA,TGTGCCAGCAGTTTATCCCGCGCGGGAGATGGCGAGCAGTACTTC,CASSLSRAGDGEQYF
TRBJ1-1,TRBV4-3,NA,NA,TGCGCCAGCAGCCAAGTCAGGGGCCTGAACACTGAAGCTTTCTTT,CASSQVRGLNTEAFF
TRBJ2-5,TRBV9,TRBD2,NA,TGTGCCAGCAGCGTAGGTGCGGGGGGCCGGACGGAGACCCAGTACTTC,CASSVGAGGRTETQYF
TRBJ1-1,TRBV2,TRBD1,NA,TGTGCCAGCAGAAAAACGCCCCGGGGACAGGGGGCCACTGAAGCTTTCTTT,CASRKTPRGQGATEAFF
TRBJ2-5,TRBV5-1,TRBD2,NA,TGCGCCAGCAGCTTGGAGCGGGGGGAAGAGACCCAGTACTTC,CASSLERGEETQYF
TRBJ1-2,TRBV6-2/TRBV6-3,TRBD1,NA,TGTGCCAGCAGTTGGGACAGAGTGTTTAGCAGCTACACCTTC,CASSWDRVFSSYTF
TRBJ1-3,TRBV23-1,NA,NA,TGCGCCAGCAGTCAATCGGAAGACGGGCGCGGAAGGGGTAACACCATATATTTT,CASSQSEDGRGRGNTIYF
TRBJ1-5,TRBV7-2,TRBD1,few,TGTGCCAGCAGCCAACTCTCGGGACAGGGTGGTCAGCCCCAGCATTTT,CASSQLSGQGGQPQHF
TRBJ1-1,TRBV19,NA,NA,TGTGCCAGTACCTCCTCGGCGGGGTTGGGGACTGAAGCTTTCTTT,CASTSSAGLGTEAFF
TRBJ1-2,TRBV7-3,NA,NA,TGTGCCAGCAGCTCGGACTCGGGGGGCTACACCTTC,CASSSDSGGYTF
TRBJ1-2,TRBV2,NA,NA,TGTGCCAGCAGTGACAGCTATGGCTACACCTTC,CASSDSYGYTF
TRBJ1-2,TRBV7-2,NA,once,TGTGCCAGCAGCCCCACAGAGACTGGCTACACCTTC,CASSPTETGYTF
TRBJ1-6,TRBV18,NA,few,TGTGCCAGCTCACCCAACAAGTCTCCCTCGGGGGCCCTCCACTTT,CASSPNKSPSGALHF
TRBJ1-4,TRBV7-9,NA,once,TGTGCCAGCACCAACCGGCGAGGTGATAATGAAAAACTGTTTTTT,CASTNRRGDNEKLFF
TRBJ1-4,TRBV25-1,TRBD1,NA,TGTGCCAGCAGTGAAGCCACGGGACAGCTTAATGAAAAACTGTTTTTT,CASSEATGQLNEKLFF
TRBJ1-5,TRBV5-5,NA,NA,TGTGCCAGCAGCTTGGAAGCAGGGCTAAATCAGCCCCAGCATTTT,CASSLEAGLNQPQHF
TRBJ1-5,TRBV7-2,NA,NA,TGTGCCAGCAGCTTGGTCGGGACATCGTATAGCAATCAGCCCCAGCATTTT,CASSLVGTSYSNQPQHF
TRBJ1-1,TRBV25-1,NA,NA,TGTGCCAGCAGTTCCTGGACGGGGGAGAGAGGCGCTGAAGCTTTCTTT,CASSSWTGERGAEAFF